This T cell receptor beta chain was identified in a study of blood T cell repertoires in COVID-19. Study as a whole: Material from acute and convalescent COVID-19 was sourced from the United States, Italy and Spain. T cells, B-cell-depleted T cells, or PBMCs supplied cDNA or gDNA.

Repertoires were generated with immunoSEQ multiplex PCR, while TCRdb's copy carries only in-frame clones and drops some. Here the sample spans some 300,000 clones, around 89% being singletons. Participants, about 18 to 95 years old, spanned about two dozen US areas. The specimen sequenced was PBMCs or T cells enriched from blood (not recorded which). This sequence originates from a woman aged 60-70 years in a cohort exposed to, infected with or recovered from COVID-19 (not recorded which).

This CDR3 is CASSLRLAGTTDTQYF. The DNA for the CDR3 is TGTGCCAGCAGCTTACGACTAGCGGGGACCACAGATACGCAGTATTTT. The chain uses TRBV7-3 and TRBJ2-3; TRBD2 aligns across 11 bases. The CDR3 contains 16 residues. The germline V gene encodes CDR1 SGHTA and CDR2 FQGTGA. V lost 2 bases, J lost 2 bases, and 3 bases stayed unmatched.